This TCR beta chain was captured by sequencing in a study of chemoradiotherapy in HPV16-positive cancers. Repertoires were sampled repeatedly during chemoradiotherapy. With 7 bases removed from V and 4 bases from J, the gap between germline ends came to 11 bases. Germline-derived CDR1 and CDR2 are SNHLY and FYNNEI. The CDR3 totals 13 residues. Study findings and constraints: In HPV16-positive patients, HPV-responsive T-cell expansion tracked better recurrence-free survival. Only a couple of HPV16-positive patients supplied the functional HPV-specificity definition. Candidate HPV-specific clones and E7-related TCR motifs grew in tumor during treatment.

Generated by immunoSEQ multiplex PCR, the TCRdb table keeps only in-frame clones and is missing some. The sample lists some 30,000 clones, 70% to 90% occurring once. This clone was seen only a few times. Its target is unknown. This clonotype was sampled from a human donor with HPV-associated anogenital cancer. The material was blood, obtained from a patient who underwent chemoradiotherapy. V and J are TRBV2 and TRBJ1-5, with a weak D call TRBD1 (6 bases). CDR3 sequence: CASTLGTNQPQHF. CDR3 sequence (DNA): TGTGCCAGCACCCTCGGGACAAATCAGCCCCAGCATTTT.